This T cell receptor (beta chain) came from a study of cytomegalovirus exposure and HLA in healthy donors. Notes on the study in general: The productive fraction for most TCR beta V segments was about 87% or about 30% in an earlier analysis.

In the case of this clone: Antigen specificity is unknown.

Germline CDR1 and CDR2: MNHEY and SVGAGI. V gave up 6 bases and J gave up 5 bases; unmatched junction bases: 9. This CDR3 is 15 amino acids long. The PCR was carried out with 60 Vbeta primers and 13 Jbeta primers. Assay used: immunoSEQ multiplex PCR; TCRdb lists only in-frame clones, some missing. This sample yields about 170,000 clones, of which 80% to 85% are seen a single time; 1.2% belongs to the top ten. The sample consisted of PBMCs. The genes are TRBV6-5 and TRBJ2-3; 9 bases agree with TRBD2. The TCR was taken from a boy between 2 and 10 years old in good health and CMV-seronegative. The CDR3 DNA reads as TGTGCCAGCAGGTCTAGCGGGGCTAGTGAAGATACGCAGTATTTT. Translation gives CASRSSGASEDTQYF.